The 11 T cell receptor beta chains listed next were all sequenced from one sample in a study of blood T cell repertoires in COVID-19. The method was immunoSEQ multiplex PCR; TCRdb's version includes in-frame clones alone and lacks a portion of them. The sample includes around 170,000 clones, under 85% of them seen just once. Material for sequencing was peripheral blood. The receptors were sampled from a woman aged 70 to 79 with COVID-19, enrolled during active disease.

V gene TRBV5-1 combines with J gene TRBJ1-3; 8 nucleotides match TRBD1. The V segment lost 3 bases and the J segment 6 bases; nucleotides outside the gene matches: 8. Per the germline V gene, CDR1 is SGHRS and CDR2 is YFSETQ. The CDR3 has 15 amino acids. The CDR3 DNA is TGCGCCAGCAGCTCGGTTCAGGGGGCGCAAAACACCATATATTTT. Encoded protein: CASSSVQGAQNTIYF.

This clone showed up just once. This sequence joins TRBV19 and TRBJ2-7; TRBD1 matches at 9 bases. Germline V gene lookup returns CDR1 LNHDA and CDR2 SQIVND (reference sequence). The CDR3 runs 14 residues. V trimming: 3 bases; J trimming: 7 bases; junction bases outside the gene matches: 7. CDR3 residues: CASSMLTGGSEQYF. CDR3 DNA sequence: TGTGCCAGTAGTATGTTGACAGGGGGGTCGGAGCAGTACTTC.

The table lists this clone with many counts. The chain is built from TRBV5-1 and TRBJ2-7, with TRBD2 matching 7 bases. Germline assignment: CDR1 SGHRS and CDR2 YFSETQ. The CDR3 runs to 14 residues. V shed 1 base, J shed 6 bases, and the junction held 7 bases outside the gene matches. CDR3 nucleotide sequence: TGCGCCAGCAGCTTGATCGCGGGAGCTCCCGAGCAGTACTTC. This sequence encodes CASSLIAGAPEQYF.

The rearrangement joins TRBV2 to TRBJ1-5; D is possibly TRBD1 (6 bases). The CDR3 extends over 15 amino acids. The V gene lost 2 bases and the J gene lost 0 bases, with 8 bases spanning the gap. Looked up from germline, CDR1 is SNHLY and CDR2 is FYNNEI. CDR3 coding DNA: TGTGCCAGCAGTGAAACAGGGACTAGCAATCAGCCCCAGCATTTT. Protein: CASSETGTSNQPQHF.

The chain couples TRBV4-2 to TRBJ2-7, with D possibly TRBD2 on 6 matching bases. V dropped 0 bases and J dropped 2 bases, with 23 bases sitting between them. Germline values: CDR1 LGHNA, CDR2 YNFKEQ. The length of the CDR3 is 19 residues. The chain's CDR3 is CASSQDFSGAPIPTYEQYF. For the CDR3, the DNA is TGTGCCAGCAGCCAAGATTTTTCGGGAGCCCCGATCCCCACCTACGAGCAGTACTTC.

This chain links TRBV5-1 with TRBJ2-2; 8 nucleotides match TRBD2. V lost 0 bases, J lost 5 bases, and 12 bases stayed unmatched. This CDR3 region has 18 residues. Looked up from germline, CDR1 is SGHRS and CDR2 is YFSETQ. CDR3 sequence: CASSLVLEAGGGTGELFF. CDR3 DNA sequence: TGCGCCAGCAGCTTGGTCTTAGAGGCGGGAGGAGGTACCGGGGAGCTGTTTTTT.

This rearrangement joins TRBV5-8 to TRBJ1-5; 7 nucleotides line up with TRBD1. The V and J ends lost 1 base and 0 bases, in that order; junction bases with no gene match: 4. The CDR3 extends over 16 amino acids. Looked up from germline, CDR1 is SGHTS and CDR2 is YDEGEE. The CDR3 is CASSLKGGYSNQPQHF. Written as DNA, the CDR3 is TGTGCCAGCAGCTTGAAAGGGGGCTATAGCAATCAGCCCCAGCATTTT.

This rearrangement joins TRBV24-1 to TRBJ2-5; 11 bases are shared with TRBD2. Germline-derived CDR1 and CDR2 are KGHDR and SFDVKD. The CDR3 sequence is 17 residues long. V was clipped by 2 bases and J by 3 bases; unmatched bases: 7. In DNA form, the CDR3 reads TGTGCCACCAGTGATTACATACAGACTAGCGGGAAAGAGACCCAGTACTTC. Amino acids: CATSDYIQTSGKETQYF.

The chain employs TRBV5-4 and TRBJ2-2; TRBD2 agrees at 8 bases. Germline lookup yields CDR1 SGHNT and CDR2 YYREEE (reference sequence). The CDR3 spans 15 residues. V shed 7 bases, J shed 3 bases, and the junction held 8 bases outside the gene matches. The CDR3 is CASFSGGKYTGELFF. Here the CDR3 DNA reads TGTGCCAGCTTCTCGGGGGGGAAATACACCGGGGAGCTGTTTTTT.

This clone was recorded once. This chain connects TRBV7-9 to TRBJ1-3; 9 positions match TRBD1. J gave up 0 bases and V 4 bases, and 13 bases lay outside the gene matches. The CDR3 is made up of 19 amino acids. The germline V gene has CDR1 SEHNR and CDR2 FQNEAQ (reference sequence). The CDR3 loop is CASSSQGTGFRYSGNTIYF. CDR3 DNA sequence: TGTGCCAGCAGCTCCCAGGGGACAGGGTTTCGCTACTCTGGAAACACCATATATTTT.

The genes are TRBV9 and TRBJ2-1; TRBD2 aligns across 7 bases. Germline CDR1 and CDR2: SGDLS and YYNGEE. Trimming at V came to 5 bases and at J to 2 bases, leaving 7 bases not matched to a gene. This CDR3 spans 15 amino acids. CDR3 protein: CASSPAGTTYNEQFF. As DNA, the CDR3 is TGTGCCAGCAGTCCAGCCGGGACTACCTACAATGAGCAGTTCTTC.